A selection of T cell receptor beta chains follows, all from one sample in a study of cytomegalovirus exposure and HLA in healthy donors. The repertoire was sequenced with immunoSEQ multiplex PCR; TCRdb's copy has only in-frame clones and lacks some. The table includes approximately 300,000 clones, roughly 80% detected once. The sequencing input was PBMCs. Every receptor here comes from a girl aged 2 to 9 in good health and CMV-seronegative. Each CDR3 is given with its conserved first and last residue. D genes are given only for firm matches. Expanded clones are given a class, and other clones once, few, many or no size at all.

clone_size: -
v_call: TRBV6-5
d_call: TRBD1
j_call: TRBJ1-1
cdr3_aa: CASSKTGFSYTEAFF
cdr3_nt: TGTGCCAGCAGTAAGACAGGGTTTTCGTACACTGAAGCTTTCTTT

clone_size: -
v_call: TRBV30
d_call: TRBD1
j_call: TRBJ1-4
cdr3_aa: CAWSEGTGRSKLFF
cdr3_nt: TGTGCCTGGAGTGAAGGGACAGGGAGGTCCAAACTGTTTTTT

clone_size: -
v_call: TRBV6-1
d_call: TRBD1
j_call: TRBJ2-7
cdr3_aa: CASAEQGAPYEQYF
cdr3_nt: TGTGCCAGTGCGGAACAGGGGGCACCCTACGAGCAGTACTTC

clone_size: -
v_call: TRBV30
d_call: TRBD1
j_call: TRBJ1-2
cdr3_aa: CAWMGDSNYGYTF
cdr3_nt: TGTGCCTGGATGGGGGACAGCAACTATGGCTACACCTTC

clone_size: -
v_call: TRBV19
d_call: -
j_call: TRBJ1-5
cdr3_aa: CASSMGQGGNQPQHF
cdr3_nt: TGTGCCAGTAGTATGGGGCAGGGTGGCAATCAGCCCCAGCATTTT

clone_size: -
v_call: TRBV28
d_call: -
j_call: TRBJ1-1
cdr3_aa: CASSPMTGEAFF
cdr3_nt: TGTGCCAGCAGTCCGATGACAGGTGAAGCTTTCTTT

clone_size: -
v_call: TRBV15
d_call: -
j_call: TRBJ2-2
cdr3_aa: CATSPGVTGELFF
cdr3_nt: TGTGCCACCTCCCCAGGGGTGACCGGGGAGCTGTTTTTT

clone_size: -
v_call: TRBV6-5
d_call: -
j_call: TRBJ1-2
cdr3_aa: CASSYAWTAPYTF
cdr3_nt: TGTGCCAGCAGTTACGCGTGGACAGCTCCCTACACCTTC

clone_size: -
v_call: TRBV7-9
d_call: -
j_call: TRBJ1-4
cdr3_aa: CASSSGSNEKLFF
cdr3_nt: TGTGCCAGCAGCTCGGGTTCAAATGAAAAACTGTTTTTT

clone_size: few
v_call: TRBV28
d_call: TRBD2
j_call: TRBJ2-3
cdr3_aa: CASSQSGTSGRVGTDTQYF
cdr3_nt: TGTGCCAGCAGTCAGTCCGGGACTAGCGGGAGGGTAGGCACAGATACGCAGTATTTT

clone_size: -
v_call: TRBV5-8
d_call: TRBD2
j_call: TRBJ2-3
cdr3_aa: CASSFPRTSGRAPDTQYF
cdr3_nt: TGTGCCAGCAGCTTTCCCCGGACTAGCGGGAGGGCCCCAGATACGCAGTATTTT

clone_size: -
v_call: TRBV9
d_call: TRBD1
j_call: TRBJ2-7
cdr3_aa: CASSVQGQGPYEQYF
cdr3_nt: TGTGCCAGCAGCGTACAGGGACAGGGTCCCTACGAGCAGTACTTC

clone_size: -
v_call: TRBV9
d_call: TRBD1
j_call: TRBJ2-2
cdr3_aa: CASSPMGQGNTGELFF
cdr3_nt: TGTGCCAGCAGCCCGATGGGACAGGGGAACACCGGGGAGCTGTTTTTT

clone_size: -
v_call: TRBV28
d_call: TRBD1
j_call: TRBJ2-7
cdr3_aa: CASSFRDRGPDEQYF
cdr3_nt: TGTGCCAGCAGTTTTAGGGACAGGGGGCCCGACGAGCAGTACTTC

clone_size: -
v_call: TRBV4-2
d_call: -
j_call: TRBJ2-1
cdr3_aa: CASSQDSSGTYNEQFF
cdr3_nt: TGTGCCAGCAGCCAAGATAGTAGCGGCACCTACAATGAGCAGTTCTTC

clone_size: -
v_call: TRBV9
d_call: TRBD1
j_call: TRBJ1-2
cdr3_aa: CASSAAAVGQGALDGYTF
cdr3_nt: TGTGCCAGCAGCGCAGCAGCCGTGGGTCAGGGGGCTTTGGATGGCTACACCTTC

clone_size: -
v_call: TRBV6-6
d_call: TRBD2
j_call: TRBJ2-7
cdr3_aa: CASSYSVGTRANEQYF
cdr3_nt: TGTGCCAGCAGTTACTCGGTTGGGACTAGAGCTAACGAGCAGTACTTC

clone_size: -
v_call: TRBV30
d_call: TRBD1
j_call: TRBJ2-3
cdr3_aa: CAWNRGSTDTQYF
cdr3_nt: TGTGCCTGGAACAGGGGTAGCACAGATACGCAGTATTTT

clone_size: -
v_call: TRBV19
d_call: -
j_call: TRBJ1-5
cdr3_aa: CASSKRGTSTGYSNQPQHF
cdr3_nt: TGTGCCAGTAGTAAAAGAGGGACATCCACCGGGTATAGCAATCAGCCCCAGCATTTT

clone_size: -
v_call: TRBV6-1
d_call: TRBD1
j_call: TRBJ1-1
cdr3_aa: CASSEAPHRGQETEAFF
cdr3_nt: TGTGCCAGCAGTGAAGCCCCCCACAGGGGGCAGGAGACTGAAGCTTTCTTT

clone_size: -
v_call: TRBV28
d_call: TRBD1
j_call: TRBJ2-7
cdr3_aa: CASSKFRQGRHEQYF
cdr3_nt: TGTGCCAGCAGCAAGTTTCGACAGGGTAGGCACGAGCAGTACTTC

clone_size: -
v_call: TRBV11-1
d_call: -
j_call: TRBJ2-7
cdr3_aa: CASRTTAAPYEQYF
cdr3_nt: TGTGCCAGCAGAACAACAGCTGCCCCCTACGAGCAGTACTTC

clone_size: -
v_call: TRBV5-1
d_call: TRBD2
j_call: TRBJ2-2
cdr3_aa: CASKVRGANTGELFF
cdr3_nt: TGCGCCAGCAAAGTCCGGGGGGCGAACACCGGGGAGCTGTTTTTT

clone_size: -
v_call: TRBV2
d_call: TRBD1
j_call: TRBJ2-1
cdr3_aa: CARQGMNEQFF
cdr3_nt: TGTGCCAGACAGGGGATGAATGAGCAGTTCTTC

clone_size: -
v_call: TRBV27
d_call: -
j_call: TRBJ1-2
cdr3_aa: CASSPRTAAGSYTF
cdr3_nt: TGTGCCAGCAGTCCAAGGACAGCAGCGGGGAGCTACACCTTC

clone_size: -
v_call: TRBV5-8
d_call: TRBD1
j_call: TRBJ1-2
cdr3_aa: CASSQYRGHGYTF
cdr3_nt: TGTGCCAGCAGCCAATACAGGGGTCATGGCTACACCTTC

clone_size: once
v_call: TRBV30
d_call: TRBD1
j_call: TRBJ1-1
cdr3_aa: CAWRDRLSEAFF
cdr3_nt: TGTGCCTGGCGGGACAGGTTATCTGAAGCTTTCTTT

clone_size: -
v_call: TRBV6-6
d_call: TRBD2
j_call: TRBJ2-1
cdr3_aa: CASWAGGPQFF
cdr3_nt: TGTGCCAGCTGGGCGGGAGGGCCGCAGTTCTTC

clone_size: -
v_call: TRBV5-4
d_call: TRBD1
j_call: TRBJ1-3
cdr3_aa: CASSLQGAGNTIYF
cdr3_nt: TGTGCCAGCAGCCTACAGGGGGCTGGAAACACCATATATTTT

clone_size: -
v_call: TRBV2
d_call: -
j_call: TRBJ2-6
cdr3_aa: CASSEWSSGANVLTF
cdr3_nt: TGTGCCAGCAGTGAGTGGAGCTCTGGGGCCAACGTCCTGACTTTC

clone_size: -
v_call: TRBV29-1
d_call: -
j_call: TRBJ1-3
cdr3_aa: CSVDGGSPSSSSGNTIYF
cdr3_nt: TGCAGCGTTGACGGAGGATCGCCAAGTTCGAGCTCTGGAAACACCATATATTTT

clone_size: few
v_call: TRBV30
d_call: -
j_call: TRBJ1-1
cdr3_aa: CAWSLAGNTEAFF
cdr3_nt: TGTGCCTGGAGTTTGGCAGGGAACACTGAAGCTTTCTTT

clone_size: -
v_call: TRBV14
d_call: TRBD1
j_call: TRBJ1-2
cdr3_aa: CASSTGNYGYTF
cdr3_nt: TGTGCCAGCTCGACAGGGAACTATGGCTACACCTTC

clone_size: -
v_call: TRBV7-3
d_call: TRBD2
j_call: TRBJ2-1
cdr3_aa: CASSSGLAGGLRDEQFF
cdr3_nt: TGTGCCAGCAGCTCAGGACTAGCGGGGGGGCTAAGGGATGAGCAGTTCTTC